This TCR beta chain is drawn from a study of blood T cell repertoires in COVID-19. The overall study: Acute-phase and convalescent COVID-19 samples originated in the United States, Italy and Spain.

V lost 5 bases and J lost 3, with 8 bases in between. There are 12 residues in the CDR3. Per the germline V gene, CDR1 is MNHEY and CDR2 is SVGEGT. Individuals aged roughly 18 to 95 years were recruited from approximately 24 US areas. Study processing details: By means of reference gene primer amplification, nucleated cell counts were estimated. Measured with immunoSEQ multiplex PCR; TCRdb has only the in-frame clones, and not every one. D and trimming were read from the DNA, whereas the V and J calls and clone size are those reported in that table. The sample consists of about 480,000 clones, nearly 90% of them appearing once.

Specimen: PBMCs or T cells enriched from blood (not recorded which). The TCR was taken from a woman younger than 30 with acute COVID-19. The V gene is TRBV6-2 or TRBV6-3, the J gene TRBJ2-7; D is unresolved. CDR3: CASSDMDYEQYF. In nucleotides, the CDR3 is TGTGCCAGCAGTGACATGGACTACGAGCAGTACTTC.